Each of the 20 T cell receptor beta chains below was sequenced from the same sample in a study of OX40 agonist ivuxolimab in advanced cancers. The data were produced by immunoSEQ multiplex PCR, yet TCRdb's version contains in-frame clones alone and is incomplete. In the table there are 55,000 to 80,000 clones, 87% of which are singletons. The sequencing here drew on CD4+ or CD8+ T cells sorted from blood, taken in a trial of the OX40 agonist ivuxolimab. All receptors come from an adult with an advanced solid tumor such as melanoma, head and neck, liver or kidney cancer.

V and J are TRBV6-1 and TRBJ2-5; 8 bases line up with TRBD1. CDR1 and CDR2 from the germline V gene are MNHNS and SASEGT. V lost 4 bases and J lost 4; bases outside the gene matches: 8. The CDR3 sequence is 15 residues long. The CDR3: CASSAQGASRETQYF. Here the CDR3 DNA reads TGTGCCAGCAGTGCTCAGGGGGCGAGTCGAGAGACCCAGTACTTC.

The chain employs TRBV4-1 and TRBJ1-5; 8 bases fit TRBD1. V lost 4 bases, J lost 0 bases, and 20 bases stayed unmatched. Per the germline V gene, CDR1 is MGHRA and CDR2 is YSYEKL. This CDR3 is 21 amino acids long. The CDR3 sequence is CASSLKPPRDRRVNSNQPQHF. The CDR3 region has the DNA TGCGCCAGCAGCCTCAAGCCGCCCAGGGACAGGCGGGTGAATAGCAATCAGCCCCAGCATTTT.

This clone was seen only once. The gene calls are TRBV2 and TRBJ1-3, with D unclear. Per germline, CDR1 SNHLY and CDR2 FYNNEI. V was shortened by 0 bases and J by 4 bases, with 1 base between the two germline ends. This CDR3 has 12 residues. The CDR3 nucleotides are TGTGCCAGCAGTGAAGCCGGAAACACCATATATTTT. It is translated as CASSEAGNTIYF.

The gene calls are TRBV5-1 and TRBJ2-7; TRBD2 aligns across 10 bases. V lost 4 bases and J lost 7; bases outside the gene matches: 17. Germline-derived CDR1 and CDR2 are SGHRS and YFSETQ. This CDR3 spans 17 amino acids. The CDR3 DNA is TGCGCCAGCAGCCCTGGGAAGCGGGGGGGCGATTTGAGGGAGCAGTACTTC. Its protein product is CASSPGKRGGDLREQYF. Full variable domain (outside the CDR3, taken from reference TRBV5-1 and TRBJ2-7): KAGVTQTPRYLIKTRGQQVTLSCSPISGHRSVSWYQQTPGQGLQFLFEYFSETQRNKGNFPGRFSGRQFSNSRSEMNVSTLELGDSALYLCASSPGKRGGDLREQYFGPGTRLTVT.

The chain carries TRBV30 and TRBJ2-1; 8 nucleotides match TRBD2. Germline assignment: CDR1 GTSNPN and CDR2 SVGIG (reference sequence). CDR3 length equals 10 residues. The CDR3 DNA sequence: TGTAGTCTAGCGGGCAATGAGCAGTTCTTC. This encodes CSLAGNEQFF.

The CDR3 DNA follows: TGTGCCAGTAGAGAGTCGGGGCCTGGGGCCAACGTCCTGACTTTC. Its protein product is CASRESGPGANVLTF. This chain links TRBV19 with TRBJ2-6; tentatively, D is TRBD1 or TRBD2 (5 bases each). V dropped 6 bases and J dropped 2 bases, with 11 bases sitting between them. There are 15 residues in the CDR3. CDR1 and CDR2 from the germline V gene are LNHDA and SQIVND (reference sequence).

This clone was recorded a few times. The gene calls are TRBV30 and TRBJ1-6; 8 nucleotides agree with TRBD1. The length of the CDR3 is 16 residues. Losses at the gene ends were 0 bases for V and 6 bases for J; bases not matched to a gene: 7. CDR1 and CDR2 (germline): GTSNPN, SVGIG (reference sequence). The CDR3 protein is CAWSVSGGFFNSPLHF. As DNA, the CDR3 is TGTGCCTGGAGTGTATCAGGGGGCTTTTTTAATTCACCCCTCCACTTT. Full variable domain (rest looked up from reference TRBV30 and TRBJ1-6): SQTIHQWPATLVQPVGSPLSLECTVEGTSNPNLYWYRQAAGRGLQLLFYSVGIGQISSEVPQNLSASRPQDRQFILSSKKLLLSDSGFYLCAWSVSGGFFNSPLHFGNGTRLTVT.

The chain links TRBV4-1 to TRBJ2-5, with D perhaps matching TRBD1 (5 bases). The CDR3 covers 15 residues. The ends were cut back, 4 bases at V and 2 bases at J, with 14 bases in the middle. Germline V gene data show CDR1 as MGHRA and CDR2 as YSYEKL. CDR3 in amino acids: CASSPRQGGQETQYF. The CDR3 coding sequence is TGCGCCAGCAGCCCAAGGCAGGGCGGACAAGAGACCCAGTACTTC.

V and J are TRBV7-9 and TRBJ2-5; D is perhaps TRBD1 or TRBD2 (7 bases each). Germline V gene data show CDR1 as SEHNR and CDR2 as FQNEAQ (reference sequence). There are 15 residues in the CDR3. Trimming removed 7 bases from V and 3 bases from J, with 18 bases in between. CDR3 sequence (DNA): TGTGCCAGCAACCCCTGGGGAGGGACAGAAGAGACCCAGTACTTC. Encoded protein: CASNPWGGTEETQYF.

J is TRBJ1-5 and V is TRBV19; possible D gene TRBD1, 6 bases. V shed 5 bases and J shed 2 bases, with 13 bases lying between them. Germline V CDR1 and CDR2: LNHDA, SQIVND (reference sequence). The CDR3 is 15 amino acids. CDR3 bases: TGTGCCAGTAGTCAACAGGGTTCAGGCAATCAGCCCCAGCATTTT. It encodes CASSQQGSGNQPQHF.

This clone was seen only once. Written as DNA, the CDR3 is TGTGCCAGCAGCTTAGATCTCCACGAGCAGTACTTC. It specifies CASSLDLHEQYF. This chain connects TRBV11-2 to TRBJ2-7; D gene ambiguous. In germline, CDR1 is SGHAT, CDR2 FQNNGV. The length of the CDR3 is 12 residues. V shed 0 bases and J shed 5 bases, with 5 bases lying between them.

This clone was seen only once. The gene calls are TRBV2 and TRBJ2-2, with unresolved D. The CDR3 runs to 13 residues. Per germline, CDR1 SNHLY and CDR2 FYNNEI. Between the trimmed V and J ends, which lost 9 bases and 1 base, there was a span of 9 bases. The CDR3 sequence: CASTRQNTGELFF. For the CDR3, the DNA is TGTGCCAGTACCCGACAGAACACCGGGGAGCTGTTTTTT.

The CDR3 bases are TGTGCCAGCAGCCCTCAGGGCCGGGACGTAGACAATGAGCAGTTCTTC. Encoded protein: CASSPQGRDVDNEQFF. The chain is built from TRBV4-2 and TRBJ2-1; D may match TRBD1 or TRBD2 (5 bases each). Trimming removed 4 bases at V and 5 bases at J, with 18 bases between. In germline, CDR1 is LGHNA, CDR2 YNFKEQ. The CDR3 is made up of 16 amino acids.

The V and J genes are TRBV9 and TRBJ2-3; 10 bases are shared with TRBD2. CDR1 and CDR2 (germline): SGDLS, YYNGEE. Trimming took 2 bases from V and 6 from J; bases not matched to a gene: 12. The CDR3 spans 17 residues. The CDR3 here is CASSVGLAGVRIDTQYF. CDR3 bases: TGTGCCAGCAGCGTCGGGCTAGCGGGGGTCCGGATTGATACGCAGTATTTT. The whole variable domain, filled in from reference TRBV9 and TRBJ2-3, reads DSGVTQTPKHLITATGQRVTLRCSPRSGDLSVYWYQQSLDQGLQFLIQYYNGEERAKGNILERFSAQQFPDLHSELNLSSLELGDSALYFCASSVGLAGVRIDTQYFGPGTRLTVL.

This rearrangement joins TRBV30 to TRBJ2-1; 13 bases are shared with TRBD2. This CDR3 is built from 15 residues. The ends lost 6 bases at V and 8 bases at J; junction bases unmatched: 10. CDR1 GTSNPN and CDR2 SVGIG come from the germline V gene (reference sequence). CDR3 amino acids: CACPGLAGSEHEQFF. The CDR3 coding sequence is TGTGCCTGTCCGGGACTAGCGGGATCCGAGCATGAGCAGTTCTTC.

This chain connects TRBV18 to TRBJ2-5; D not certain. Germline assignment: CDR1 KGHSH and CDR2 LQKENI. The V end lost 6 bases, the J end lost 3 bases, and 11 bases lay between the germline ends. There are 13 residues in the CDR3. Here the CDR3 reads CASSPSPKETQYF. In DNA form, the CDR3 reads TGTGCCAGCTCGCCTTCCCCCAAAGAGACCCAGTACTTC.

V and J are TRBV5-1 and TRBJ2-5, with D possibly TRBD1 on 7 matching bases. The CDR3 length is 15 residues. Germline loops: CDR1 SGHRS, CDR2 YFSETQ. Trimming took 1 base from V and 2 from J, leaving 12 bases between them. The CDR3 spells CASSLYSGGQETQYF. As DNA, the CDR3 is TGCGCCAGCAGCTTGTATTCAGGGGGGCAAGAGACCCAGTACTTC. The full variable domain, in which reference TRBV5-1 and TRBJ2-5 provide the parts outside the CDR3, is KAGVTQTPRYLIKTRGQQVTLSCSPISGHRSVSWYQQTPGQGLQFLFEYFSETQRNKGNFPGRFSGRQFSNSRSEMNVSTLELGDSALYLCASSLYSGGQETQYFGPGTRLLVL.

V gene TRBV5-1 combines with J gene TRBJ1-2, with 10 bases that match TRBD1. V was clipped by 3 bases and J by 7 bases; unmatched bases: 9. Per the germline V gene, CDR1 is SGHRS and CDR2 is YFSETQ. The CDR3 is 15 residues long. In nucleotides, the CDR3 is TGCGCCAGCAGCTCAGGGGACAGGGGAGCCTCTGGCTACACCTTC. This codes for CASSSGDRGASGYTF. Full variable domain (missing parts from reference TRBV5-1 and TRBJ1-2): KAGVTQTPRYLIKTRGQQVTLSCSPISGHRSVSWYQQTPGQGLQFLFEYFSETQRNKGNFPGRFSGRQFSNSRSEMNVSTLELGDSALYLCASSSGDRGASGYTFGSGTRLTVV.

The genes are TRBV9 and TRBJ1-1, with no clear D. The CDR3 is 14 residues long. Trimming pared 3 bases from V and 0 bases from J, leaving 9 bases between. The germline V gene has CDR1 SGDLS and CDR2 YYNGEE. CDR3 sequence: CASSDLSMNTEAFF. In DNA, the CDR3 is TGTGCCAGCAGCGACTTGTCGATGAACACTGAAGCTTTCTTT.

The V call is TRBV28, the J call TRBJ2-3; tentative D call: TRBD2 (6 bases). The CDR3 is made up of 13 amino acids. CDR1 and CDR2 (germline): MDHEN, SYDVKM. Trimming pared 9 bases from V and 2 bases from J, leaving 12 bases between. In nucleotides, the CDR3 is TGTGCCAGTCAGTGGAGGGTCACAGATACGCAGTATTTT. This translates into CASQWRVTDTQYF. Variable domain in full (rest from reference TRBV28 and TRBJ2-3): DVKVTQSSRYLVKRTGEKVFLECVQDMDHENMFWYRQDPGLGLRLIYFSYDVKMKEKGDIPEGYSVSREKKERFSLILESASTNQTSMYLCASQWRVTDTQYFGPGTRLTVL.